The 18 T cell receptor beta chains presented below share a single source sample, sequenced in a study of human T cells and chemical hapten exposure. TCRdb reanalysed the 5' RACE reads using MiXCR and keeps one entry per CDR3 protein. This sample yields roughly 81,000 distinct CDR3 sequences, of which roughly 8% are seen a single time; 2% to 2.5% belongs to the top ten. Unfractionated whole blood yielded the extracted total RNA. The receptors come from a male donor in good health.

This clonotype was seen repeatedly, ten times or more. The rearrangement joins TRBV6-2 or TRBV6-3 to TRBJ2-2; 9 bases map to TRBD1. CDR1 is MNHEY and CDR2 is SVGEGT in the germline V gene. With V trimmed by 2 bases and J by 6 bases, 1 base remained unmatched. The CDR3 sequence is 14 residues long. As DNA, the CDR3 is TGTGCCAGCAGTTACACAGGGGGCTCCGGGGAGCTGTTTTTT. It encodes CASSYTGGSGELFF.

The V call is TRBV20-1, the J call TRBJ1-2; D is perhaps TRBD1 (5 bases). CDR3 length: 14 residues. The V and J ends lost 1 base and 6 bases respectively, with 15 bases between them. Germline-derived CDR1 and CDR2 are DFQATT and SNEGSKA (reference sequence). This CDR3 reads CSARAQGGPDGYTF. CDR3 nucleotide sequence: TGCAGTGCTAGAGCCCAGGGAGGGCCTGATGGCTACACCTTC.

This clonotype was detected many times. CDR3 amino acids: CSAEVGYGYTF. CDR3 nucleotides: TGCAGCGCCGAGGTTGGCTATGGCTACACCTTC. The J gene is TRBJ1-2, the V gene TRBV29-1; D is unclear. The CDR3 covers 11 residues. CDR1 SQVTM and CDR2 ANQGSEA come from the germline V gene. V gave up 7 bases and J gave up 4 bases, with 10 bases separating them.

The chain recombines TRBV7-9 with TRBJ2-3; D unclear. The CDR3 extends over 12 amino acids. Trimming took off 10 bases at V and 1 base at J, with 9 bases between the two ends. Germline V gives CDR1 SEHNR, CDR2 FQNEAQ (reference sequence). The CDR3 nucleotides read TGTGCCACCGGACCAGGCACAGATACGCAGTATTTT. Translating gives CATGPGTDTQYF.

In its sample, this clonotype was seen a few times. CDR3 in amino acids: CASSHREYTEAFF. As DNA, the CDR3 is TGTGCCAGCAGCCATCGTGAGTACACTGAAGCTTTCTTT. The chain employs TRBV27 and TRBJ1-1; D is unclear. V lost 6 bases to trimming and J lost 3 bases, with 11 bases between them. The CDR3 sequence is 13 residues long. From germline, CDR1 is MNHEY and CDR2 SMNVEV (reference sequence).

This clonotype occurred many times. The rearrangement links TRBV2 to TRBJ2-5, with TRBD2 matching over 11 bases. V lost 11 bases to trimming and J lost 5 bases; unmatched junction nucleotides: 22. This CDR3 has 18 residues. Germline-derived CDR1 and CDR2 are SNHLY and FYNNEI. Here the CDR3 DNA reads TGTGCCGCAGGTTCGGCTAGCGGGGGGATGCGGAGCTCGGAGACCCAGTACTTC. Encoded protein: CAAGSASGGMRSSETQYF.

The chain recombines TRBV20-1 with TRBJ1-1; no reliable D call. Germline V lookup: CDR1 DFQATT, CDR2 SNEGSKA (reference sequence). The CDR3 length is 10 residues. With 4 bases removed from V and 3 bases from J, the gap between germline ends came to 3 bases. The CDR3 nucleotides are TGCAGTGCTAAAGACACTGAAGCTTTCTTT. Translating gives CSAKDTEAFF.

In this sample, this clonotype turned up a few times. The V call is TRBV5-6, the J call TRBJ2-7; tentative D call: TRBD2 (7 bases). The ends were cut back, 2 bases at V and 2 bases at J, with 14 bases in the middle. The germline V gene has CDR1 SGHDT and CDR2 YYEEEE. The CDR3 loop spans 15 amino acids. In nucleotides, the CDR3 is TGTGCCAGCAGCTTAGGGGGAGGGCGAACCTACGAGCAGTACTTC. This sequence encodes CASSLGGGRTYEQYF.

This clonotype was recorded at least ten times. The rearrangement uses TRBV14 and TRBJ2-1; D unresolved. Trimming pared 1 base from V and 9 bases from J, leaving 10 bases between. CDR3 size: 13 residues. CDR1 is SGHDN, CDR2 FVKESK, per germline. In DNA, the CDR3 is TGTGCCAGCAGCCAAGCCCGCTCCGGTGAGCAGTTCTTC. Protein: CASSQARSGEQFF. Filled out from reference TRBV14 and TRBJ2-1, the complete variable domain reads EAGVTQFPSHSVIEKGQTVTLRCDPISGHDNLYWYRRVMGKEIKFLLHFVKESKQDESGMPNNRFLAERTGGTYSTLKVQPAELEDSGVYFCASSQARSGEQFFGPGTRLTVL.

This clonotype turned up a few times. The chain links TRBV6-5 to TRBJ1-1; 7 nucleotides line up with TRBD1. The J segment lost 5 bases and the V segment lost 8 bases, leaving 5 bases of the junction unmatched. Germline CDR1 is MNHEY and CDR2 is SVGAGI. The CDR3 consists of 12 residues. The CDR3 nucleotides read TGTGCCAGCGGGACAGCTGGGACTGAAGCTTTCTTT. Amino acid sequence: CASGTAGTEAFF.

CDR3 sequence reads: CATLSGDRHMNTEAFF. The CDR3 DNA reads TGTGCCACCCTCTCGGGGGACAGGCACATGAACACTGAAGCTTTCTTT. The V and J genes are TRBV5-5 and TRBJ1-1; 8 bases agree with TRBD1. J lost 0 bases, V lost 9 bases, and 13 bases had no gene match. From germline, CDR1 is SGHKS and CDR2 YYEKEE (reference sequence). The CDR3 runs to 16 residues.

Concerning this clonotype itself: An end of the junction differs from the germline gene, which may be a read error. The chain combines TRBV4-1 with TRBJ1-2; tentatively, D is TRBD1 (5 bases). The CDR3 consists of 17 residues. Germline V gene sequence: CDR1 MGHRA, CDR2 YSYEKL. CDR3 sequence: CASSLLPGRSTQGGCTF. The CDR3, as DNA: TGCGCCAGCAGCCTCCTCCCGGGGCGGAGTACCCAGGGAGGCTGCACCTTC.

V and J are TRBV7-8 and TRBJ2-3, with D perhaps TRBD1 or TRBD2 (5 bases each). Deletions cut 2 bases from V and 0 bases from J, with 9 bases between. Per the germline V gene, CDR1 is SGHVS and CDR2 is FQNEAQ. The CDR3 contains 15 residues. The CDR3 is CASSLFGASTDTQYF. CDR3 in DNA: TGTGCCAGCAGCTTATTCGGGGCAAGCACAGATACGCAGTATTTT.

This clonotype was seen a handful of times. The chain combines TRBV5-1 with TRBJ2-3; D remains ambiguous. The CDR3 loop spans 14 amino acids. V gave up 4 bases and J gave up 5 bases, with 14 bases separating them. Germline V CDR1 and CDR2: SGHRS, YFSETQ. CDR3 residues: CASSPYDPEDTQYF. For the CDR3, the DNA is TGCGCCAGCAGCCCCTATGACCCGGAAGATACGCAGTATTTT. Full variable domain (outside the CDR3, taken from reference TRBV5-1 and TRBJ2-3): KAGVTQTPRYLIKTRGQQVTLSCSPISGHRSVSWYQQTPGQGLQFLFEYFSETQRNKGNFPGRFSGRQFSNSRSEMNVSTLELGDSALYLCASSPYDPEDTQYFGPGTRLTVL.

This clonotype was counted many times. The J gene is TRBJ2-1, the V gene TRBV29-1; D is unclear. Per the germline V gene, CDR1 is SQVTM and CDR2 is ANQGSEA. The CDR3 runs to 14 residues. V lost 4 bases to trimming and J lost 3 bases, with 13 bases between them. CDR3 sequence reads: CSVASDPGYNEQFF. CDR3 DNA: TGCAGCGTTGCAAGTGACCCCGGCTACAATGAGCAGTTCTTC.

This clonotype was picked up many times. The CDR3 loop is CASSPGTANSPLHF. DNA of the CDR3: TGTGCCAGCAGTCCCGGGACAGCGAATTCACCCCTCCACTTT. The J gene is TRBJ1-6, the V gene TRBV6-5, with 7 bases matching TRBD1. The V and J ends lost 5 bases and 7 bases, in that order; junction bases with no gene match: 5. Germline V gene data show CDR1 as MNHEY and CDR2 as SVGAGI. The CDR3 has 14 residues.

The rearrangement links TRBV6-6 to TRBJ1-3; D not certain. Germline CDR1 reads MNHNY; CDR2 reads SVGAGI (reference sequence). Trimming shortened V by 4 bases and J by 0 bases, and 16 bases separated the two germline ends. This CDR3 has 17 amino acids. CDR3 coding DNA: TGTGCCAGCAGTTCCTCTCGTAACTTGCACTCTGGAAACACCATATATTTT. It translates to CASSSSRNLHSGNTIYF.

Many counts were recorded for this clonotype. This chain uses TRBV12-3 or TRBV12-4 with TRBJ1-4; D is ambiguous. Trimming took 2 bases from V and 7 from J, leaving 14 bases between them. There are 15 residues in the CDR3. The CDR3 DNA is TGTGCCAGCAGTTTAAGAGGACGTCTAGGTGAAAAACTGTTTTTT. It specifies CASSLRGRLGEKLFF.